The 18 T cell receptor beta chains in this list originate from one sample, sequenced in a study of somatic mutations in cytotoxic T cells in rheumatoid arthritis (dated by TCRdb to about 2017). The library was produced with the immunoSEQ multiplex PCR assay. TCRdb provides this immuneACCESS table in a form limited to in-frame rearrangements. Some clones are lacking; in checked studies, under half of them reflect an unresolved V gene, and why the rest are absent is not known. Recorded for this sample are approximately 14,000 clones; around 70% of them occurred a single time. The ten top clones hold less than 11% of the sample. Input material: CD8+ T cells sorted from blood. The receptors originated from an adult with rheumatoid arthritis.

The V and J genes are TRBV5-4 and TRBJ1-2, with no clear D. This CDR3 comprises 12 residues. V lost 0 bases, J lost 2 bases, and 2 bases lay in between. CDR1 SGHNT and CDR2 YYREEE come from the germline V gene (reference sequence). The CDR3 sequence: CASSLGNYGYTF. CDR3 in DNA: TGTGCCAGCAGCTTGGGAAACTATGGCTACACCTTC.

This clone came up once. The chain links TRBV5-1 to TRBJ2-2; D not certain. CDR3 size: 12 residues. The V end lost 2 bases, the J end lost 6 bases, and 5 bases lay between the germline ends. Per germline, CDR1 SGHRS and CDR2 YFSETQ. The DNA of the CDR3 is TGCGCCAGCAGCTTTCGGGCCGGGGAGCTGTTTTTT. Amino acids: CASSFRAGELFF.

This clone was detected a few times. This sequence joins TRBV27 and TRBJ1-1, with D possibly matching TRBD1 (5 bases). The CDR3 loop spans 12 amino acids. Germline CDR1 MNHEY, CDR2 SMNVEV (reference sequence). With 8 bases removed from V and 1 base from J, the gap between germline ends came to 8 bases. This CDR3 reads CASYQGNTEAFF. CDR3 in DNA: TGTGCCAGCTACCAGGGGAACACTGAAGCTTTCTTT.

The CDR3 region is CASSLLAGGNNEQFF. The CDR3 DNA reads TGCGCCAGCAGCCTCCTAGCGGGGGGCAACAATGAGCAGTTCTTC. V and J are TRBV4-1 and TRBJ2-1; 11 bases align to TRBD2. The CDR3 consists of 15 residues. Germline V gene data show CDR1 as MGHRA and CDR2 as YSYEKL. The trim removed 4 bases at V and 5 bases at J, leaving 4 bases unmatched.

The CDR3 protein is CASMDPRLAGGPVTDTQYF. For the CDR3, the DNA is TGTGCCAGCATGGATCCTCGACTAGCGGGGGGGCCTGTAACAGATACGCAGTATTTT. The chain couples TRBV2 to TRBJ2-3; 14 nucleotides align to TRBD2. V lost 7 bases, J lost 3 bases, and 15 bases stayed unmatched. Germline V gives CDR1 SNHLY, CDR2 FYNNEI. CDR3 size: 19 residues.

The chain employs TRBV4-1 and TRBJ2-1, with 11 bases that match TRBD2. The CDR3 spans 15 residues. Germline CDR1 is MGHRA and CDR2 is YSYEKL. V dropped 5 bases and J dropped 3; count of bases not matched to a gene: 3. This CDR3 is CASSVSGGVYNEQFF. CDR3 nucleotides: TGCGCCAGCAGCGTTAGCGGGGGGGTCTACAATGAGCAGTTCTTC.

This rearrangement joins TRBV6-6 to TRBJ1-1; D gene ambiguous. Per germline, CDR1 MNHNY and CDR2 SVGAGI (reference sequence). V was pared by 2 bases and J by 6 bases, with 7 bases between. This CDR3 is built from 12 residues. The CDR3 here is CASSYGFSEAFF. The CDR3 DNA reads as TGTGCCAGCAGTTACGGGTTTTCTGAAGCTTTCTTT.

V usage is TRBV7-9 and J usage is TRBJ1-5; no firm D call. This CDR3 has 12 amino acids. Germline V lookup: CDR1 SEHNR, CDR2 FQNEAQ (reference sequence). V was shortened by 3 bases and J by 6 bases, with 6 bases between the two germline ends. CDR3 nucleotides: TGTGCCAGCAGCTTTTCCGGTCAGCCCCAGCATTTT. Amino acid sequence: CASSFSGQPQHF.

V usage is TRBV6-5 and J usage is TRBJ1-2; D is unclear. Germline V lookup: CDR1 MNHEY, CDR2 SVGAGI. Trimming took 4 bases from V and 3 from J, leaving 9 bases between them. The length of the CDR3 is 13 residues. CDR3 amino acids: CASSSPGYYGYTF. The CDR3 region has the DNA TGTGCCAGCAGTTCACCAGGTTACTATGGCTACACCTTC.

The chain joins TRBV27 to TRBJ2-2, with 10 bases that match TRBD1. The CDR3 totals 14 residues. The germline V gene has CDR1 MNHEY and CDR2 SMNVEV (reference sequence). V was pared by 3 bases and J by 6 bases, with 1 base of the junction left unmatched. Here the CDR3 reads CASSFGTGAGELFF. The CDR3 DNA sequence: TGTGCCAGCAGTTTTGGGACAGGGGCCGGGGAGCTGTTTTTT.

The chain couples TRBV9 to TRBJ1-5; D gene unclear. Germline V gene sequence: CDR1 SGDLS, CDR2 YYNGEE. The V end lost 0 bases, the J end lost 7 bases, and 8 bases lay between the germline ends. This CDR3 is built from 13 residues. The DNA for the CDR3 is TGTGCCAGCAGCGTAGAAGAGGGCCAGCCCCAGCATTTT. Translated, it gives CASSVEEGQPQHF. The complete variable domain, with remaining parts taken from reference TRBV9 and TRBJ1-5, reads DSGVTQTPKHLITATGQRVTLRCSPRSGDLSVYWYQQSLDQGLQFLIQYYNGEERAKGNILERFSAQQFPDLHSELNLSSLELGDSALYFCASSVEEGQPQHFGDGTRLSIL.

The sample holds a few counts of this clone. V is TRBV9 and J is TRBJ1-5, with a tentative D call TRBD1 (5 bases). The germline V and J ends were trimmed by 4 bases and 7 bases, with 12 bases remaining between them. The CDR3 is made up of 13 amino acids. Germline CDR1 SGDLS, CDR2 YYNGEE. The CDR3 DNA reads as TGTGCCAGCAGCCCGGGGGGAGGGCAGCCCCAGCATTTT. It is translated as CASSPGGGQPQHF.

The chain combines TRBV13 with TRBJ1-1, with D possibly matching TRBD1 (5 bases). The CDR3 contains 14 residues. Trimming took 7 bases from V and 5 from J, leaving 17 bases between them. Germline V lookup: CDR1 PRHDT, CDR2 FYEKMQ (reference sequence). The CDR3 DNA is TGTGCCAGCACCCCTGCAGGGAGTGGTACTGAAGCTTTCTTT. Translating it yields CASTPAGSGTEAFF.

This clone was seen once. DNA for the CDR3: TGTGCCAGCAGCCAGGGGGCTGCAACTAATGAAAAACTGTTTTTT. This encodes CASSQGAATNEKLFF. The rearrangement joins TRBV6-5 to TRBJ1-4; TRBD1 aligns across 8 bases. The CDR3 covers 15 residues. The germline V gene has CDR1 MNHEY and CDR2 SVGAGI. Trimming took 6 bases from V and 0 from J; bases not matched to a gene: 3.

This clone was counted a single time. The chain uses TRBV6-1 and TRBJ1-3; D gene ambiguous. V was shortened by 3 bases and J by 0 bases, with 9 bases between the two germline ends. CDR1 and CDR2 from the germline V gene are MNHNS and SASEGT. The CDR3 covers 15 residues. The CDR3 reads CASSDASSSGNTIYF. The CDR3 nucleotides are TGTGCCAGCAGTGATGCCAGCAGCTCTGGAAACACCATATATTTT.

This clone turned up a few times. This chain uses TRBV20-1 with TRBJ1-5; no definite D call. CDR1 is DFQATT, CDR2 SNEGSKA, per germline (reference sequence). This CDR3 comprises 11 residues. Trimming removed 5 bases at V and 9 bases at J, with 11 bases between. CDR3 region: CSALSGVPQHF. The CDR3 DNA sequence: TGCAGTGCTCTGAGTGGGGTGCCCCAGCATTTT.

This clone showed up just once. CDR3 sequence: CATNRPTGGELFF. The CDR3 DNA reads as TGTGCCACCAACAGGCCAACAGGGGGGGAGCTGTTTTTT. The chain combines TRBV7-2 with TRBJ2-2, with D perhaps matching TRBD1 (6 bases). Between the trimmed V and J ends, which lost 10 bases and 8 bases, there was a span of 17 bases. Germline CDR1 and CDR2: SGHTA and FQGNSA. CDR3 length equals 13 residues.

CDR3 DNA: TGTGCCAGCAGTGGAGGAGAGGGGACTGAAGCTTTCTTT. Its protein is CASSGGEGTEAFF. The chain combines TRBV2 with TRBJ1-1, with TRBD1 as a possible D gene (5 bases). V lost 4 bases and J 5 bases, leaving 11 bases between the germline ends. The CDR3 runs 13 residues. Germline V lookup: CDR1 SNHLY, CDR2 FYNNEI. Full variable domain (outside the CDR3, taken from reference TRBV2 and TRBJ1-1): EPEVTQTPSHQVTQMGQEVILRCVPISNHLYFYWYRQILGQKVEFLVSFYNNEISEKSEIFDDQFSVERPDGSNFTLKIRSTKLEDSAMYFCASSGGEGTEAFFGQGTRLTVV.